The entry below gives a single TCR beta chain sequence along with its context. This sample was included in a study of blood T cell repertoires in COVID-19. Study-wide background: COVID-19 samples, acute and convalescent, were from the United States, Italy and Spain.

V dropped 0 bases and J dropped 4; count of bases not matched to a gene: 7. The CDR3 sequence is 17 residues long. Germline V lookup: CDR1 SGHNT, CDR2 YYREEE (reference sequence). The table came from immunoSEQ multiplex PCR; TCRdb's copy has only in-frame clones and leaves some out. The sample shows 340,000 or so clones, approximately 86% of them seen only once. This TCR was sampled from a woman aged 40 to 49 with acute COVID-19. This chain links TRBV5-4 with TRBJ2-3; 11 bases are shared with TRBD1. Specimen: PBMCs or T cells enriched from blood (not recorded which). DNA of the CDR3: TGTGCCAGCAGCTTGGTAGTTGGACAGGGGGCATCAGATACGCAGTATTTT. Its translation: CASSLVVGQGASDTQYF. Full variable domain (outside the CDR3, taken from reference TRBV5-4 and TRBJ2-3): ETGVTQSPTHLIKTRGQQVTLRCSSQSGHNTVSWYQQALGQGPQFIFQYYREEENGRGNFPPRFSGLQFPNYSSELNVNALELDDSALYLCASSLVVGQGASDTQYFGPGTRLTVL.